The source of this T cell receptor (beta chain) is a study of response to subunit inactivated influenza vaccine. Study findings and constraints: Each seasonal influenza vaccination, the authors suggested, recruits few new T cells.

This clonotype has only a few counts. Its matching antigen is unknown. Per germline, CDR1 SGHTA and CDR2 FQGNSA. V dropped 2 bases and J dropped 0; count of bases not matched to a gene: 8. The CDR3 loop spans 17 amino acids. TCRdb reprocessed the RT-PCR reads via MiXCR and lists one record per CDR3 protein. The table shows 500,000 to 650,000 distinct CDR3 sequences, with less than 8% occurring only once. This specimen consisted of PBMCs from blood, obtained less than 30 months after vaccination. This TCR came from a man aged 50 to 69 who received an inactivated influenza vaccine. This chain joins TRBV7-2 and TRBJ2-3; 7 positions agree with TRBD2. The CDR3 DNA reads TGTGCCAGCAGCTTACGACCCCTAGCGGTTAGCACAGATACGCAGTATTTT. This encodes CASSLRPLAVSTDTQYF.